Included here is one TCR beta chain sequence, with context. Its target is not known. This entry belongs to a study of T cell responses to AZD1222 COVID-19 vaccine. About the research overall: Second doses that came at about 4 or about 12 weeks were put together.

Sequenced by immunoSEQ multiplex PCR; TCRdb stores in-frame clones only, minus some. The table shows roughly 99,000 clones, with more than 75% occurring only once. Study-wide points: Spike-specific TCR breadth rose after two AZD1222 doses, and depth rose as well. Donors in the cohort were predominantly white British and more often female, and clonal diversity was possibly underestimated. Reports indicate that nearly half of spike-specific TCRs are directed at unmutated variant regions.

The material sequenced was peripheral blood, taken on day 0 of AZD1222 vaccination. This clonotype originated in an adult in good health.

The CDR3, as DNA: TGTGCCTCCCGGGACGTGAGGGATTCACCCCTCCACTTT. It yields the protein CASRDVRDSPLHF. The chain combines TRBV7-9 with TRBJ1-6; a weak D match, TRBD1 (5 bases). The CDR3 consists of 13 residues. The V end lost 11 bases, the J end lost 8 bases, and 16 bases lay between the germline ends. CDR1 is SEHNR and CDR2 is FQNEAQ in the germline V gene (reference sequence).